The 5 T cell receptor beta chains below were found in one sample sequenced in a study of shared clonotypes between healthy human individuals. This table comes from immunoSEQ multiplex PCR, and its TCRdb copy is limited to in-frame clones, with some not included. Of more than 2 million clones in the sample, 95% are singletons; the top ten hold approximately 0.13%. Sequenced input: naive CD4+ T cells sorted from blood. Described subset: CD45RA+ positively selected. These receptors were obtained from a man aged 18 to 30 in good health.

This clone was counted once. This chain uses TRBV6-1 with TRBJ2-7; D unclear. This CDR3 spans 12 amino acids. Trimming took 5 bases from V and 3 from J, leaving 8 bases between them. The germline gives CDR1 MNHNS, CDR2 SASEGT. This CDR3 is CASSPHGYEQYF. The DNA for the CDR3 is TGTGCCAGCAGTCCTCACGGCTACGAGCAGTACTTC.

The gene calls are TRBV27 and TRBJ2-2, with D unresolved. This CDR3 region has 12 residues. From germline, CDR1 is MNHEY and CDR2 SMNVEV (reference sequence). The V end was cut by 8 bases, the J end by 5 bases, with 9 bases between. CDR3 amino acids: CASRERTGELFF. CDR3 coding DNA: TGTGCCAGCCGCGAAAGGACCGGGGAGCTGTTTTTT.

CDR3 DNA: TGCGCCAGCAGCTTGGCTGCGGGACAGGGACACGAGCAGTTCTTC. It yields the protein CASSLAAGQGHEQFF. The rearrangement links TRBV5-1 to TRBJ2-1, with TRBD1 identical over 9 bases. The CDR3 totals 15 residues. The V gene end was trimmed by 0 bases and the J gene end by 10 bases; junction bases not matched to a gene: 8. Germline CDR1 reads SGHRS; CDR2 reads YFSETQ.

This clone was picked up one time. The V call is TRBV7-8, the J call TRBJ1-5, with D perhaps TRBD1 (5 bases). The CDR3 covers 15 residues. V gave up 1 base and J gave up 3 bases, with 10 bases separating them. Germline assignment: CDR1 SGHVS and CDR2 FQNEAQ. CDR3 nucleotides: TGTGCCAGCAGCTTAGTCTCAGGGAACAATCAGCCCCAGCATTTT. This sequence encodes CASSLVSGNNQPQHF.

Note on this clone: This sample includes further DNA sequences coding for the same CDR3. CDR3 nucleotide sequence: TGTGCCAGCAGCTTAGGGGCGAACACTGAAGCTTTCTTT. It encodes CASSLGANTEAFF. This chain joins TRBV5-6 and TRBJ1-1; D might be TRBD1 (5 bases). Trimming removed 2 bases from V and 1 base from J, with 6 bases in between. The CDR3 is 13 amino acids. Germline CDR1 is SGHDT and CDR2 is YYEEEE.